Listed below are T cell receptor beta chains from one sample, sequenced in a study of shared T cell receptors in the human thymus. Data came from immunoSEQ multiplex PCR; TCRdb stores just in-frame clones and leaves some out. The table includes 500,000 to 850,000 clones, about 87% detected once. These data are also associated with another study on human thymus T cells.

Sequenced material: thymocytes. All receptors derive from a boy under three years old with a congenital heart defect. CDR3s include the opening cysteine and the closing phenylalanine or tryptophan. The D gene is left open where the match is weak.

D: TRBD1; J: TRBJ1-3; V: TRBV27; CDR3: CASKVHSGGFGNTIYF
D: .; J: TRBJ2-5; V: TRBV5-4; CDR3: CASSLKLVCETQYF
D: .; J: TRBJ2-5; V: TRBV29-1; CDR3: CSAPGGRHQETQYF
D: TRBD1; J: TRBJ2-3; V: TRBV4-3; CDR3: CASSQYRGWADTQYF
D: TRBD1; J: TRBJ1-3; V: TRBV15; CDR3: CATSGDRGLISGNTIYF
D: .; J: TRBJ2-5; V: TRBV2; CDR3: CASSEKTGQETQYF
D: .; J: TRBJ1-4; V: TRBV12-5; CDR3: CASGLVLGREATNEKLFF
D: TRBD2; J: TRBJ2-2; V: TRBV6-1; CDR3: CASSDLAGYTGELFF
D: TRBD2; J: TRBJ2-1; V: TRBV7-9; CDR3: CASSPGTSVEQFF
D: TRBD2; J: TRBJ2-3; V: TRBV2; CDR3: CASSGRLAGEDTQYF
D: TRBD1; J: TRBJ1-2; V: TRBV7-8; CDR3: CASSLATRQGIYGYTF
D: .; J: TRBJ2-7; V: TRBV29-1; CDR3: CSVRVSYEQYF
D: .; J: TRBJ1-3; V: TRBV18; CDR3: CASSPPRQDASTGNTIYF
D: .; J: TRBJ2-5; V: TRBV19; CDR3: CASSMLGGQETQYF
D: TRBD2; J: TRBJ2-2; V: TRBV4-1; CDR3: CASSQVVLAGTGELFF
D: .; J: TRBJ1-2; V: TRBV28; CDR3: CASRSIGGAGNYGYTF
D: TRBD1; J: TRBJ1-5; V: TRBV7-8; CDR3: CASSLLQGANQPQHF
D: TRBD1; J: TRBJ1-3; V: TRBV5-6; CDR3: CASSPWETGGHSGNTIYF
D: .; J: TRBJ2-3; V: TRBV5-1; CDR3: CASSLGRGDTQYF
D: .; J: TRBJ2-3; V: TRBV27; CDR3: CASSSSPGLPPTDTQYF
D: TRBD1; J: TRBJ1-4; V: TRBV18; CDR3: CASSPGQGGEKLFF
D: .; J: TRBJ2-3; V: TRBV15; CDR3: CATSRVKRGTDTQYF
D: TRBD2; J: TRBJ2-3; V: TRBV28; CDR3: CASSLELAGEISTDTQYF
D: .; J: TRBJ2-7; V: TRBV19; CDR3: CASRRGGSYEQYF
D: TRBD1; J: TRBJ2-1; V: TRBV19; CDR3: CASSGSLRDRGSVGEQFF
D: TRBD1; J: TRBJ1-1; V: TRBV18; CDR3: CASSLTGQRNTEAFF
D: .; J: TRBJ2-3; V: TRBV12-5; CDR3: CASGSGTSVSTDTQYF
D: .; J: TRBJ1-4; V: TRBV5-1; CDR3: CASSPEGLGEKLFF
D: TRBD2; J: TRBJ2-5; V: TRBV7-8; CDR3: CASSLEEKRGGRETQYF
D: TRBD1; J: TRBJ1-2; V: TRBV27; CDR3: CASRHLTGGGDYGYTF
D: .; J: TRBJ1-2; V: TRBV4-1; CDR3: CASSPIPGASIFGYTF
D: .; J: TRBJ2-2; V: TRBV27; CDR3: CASTNNRERTGELFF
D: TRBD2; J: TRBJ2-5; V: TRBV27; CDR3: CASRSGTSVEETQYF
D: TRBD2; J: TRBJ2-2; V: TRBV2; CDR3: CASSRTSGTSTKGTGELFF
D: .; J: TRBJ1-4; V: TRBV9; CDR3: CASSVGRSSHEKLFF
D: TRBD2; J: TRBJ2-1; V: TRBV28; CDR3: CASTVTGGDNEQFF
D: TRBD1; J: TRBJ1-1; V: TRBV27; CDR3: CASSDDRGEAFF
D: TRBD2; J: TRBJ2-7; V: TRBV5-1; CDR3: CASSLIPTTSDEQYF
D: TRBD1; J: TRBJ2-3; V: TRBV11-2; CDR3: CASSRRLGDRNTDTQYF
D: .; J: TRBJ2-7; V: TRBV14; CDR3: CASSQGFNEQYF
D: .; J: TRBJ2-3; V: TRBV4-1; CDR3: CASSLAQLSSTDTQYF
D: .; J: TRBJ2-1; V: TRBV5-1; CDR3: CASSFIAESYNEQFF
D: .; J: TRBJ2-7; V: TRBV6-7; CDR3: CASRPYKVRDFPYEQYF
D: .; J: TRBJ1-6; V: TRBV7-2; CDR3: CASSPTELPRSYNSPLHF
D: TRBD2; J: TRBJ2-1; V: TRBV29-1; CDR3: CSVGGLAGVEQFF
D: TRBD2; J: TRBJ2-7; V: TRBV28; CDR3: CASSLPGLAGGEQYF
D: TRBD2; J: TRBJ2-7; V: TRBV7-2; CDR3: CASSRQRGPSYEQYF
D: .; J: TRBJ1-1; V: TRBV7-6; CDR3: CASSLQENTEAFF
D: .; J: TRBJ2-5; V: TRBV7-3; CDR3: CASSWTGQDVGGEETQYF
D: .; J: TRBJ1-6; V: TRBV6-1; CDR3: CATYPRGTDSPLHF
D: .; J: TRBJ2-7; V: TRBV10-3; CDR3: CATHRGEAYEQYF